This note documents a single T cell receptor (beta chain) sequence. The antigen is not known. The data were obtained in a study of T cell responses to AZD1222 COVID-19 vaccine. Profiling relied on immunoSEQ multiplex PCR, and the TCRdb table lists in-frame clones only, not all of them. The sample carries roughly 190,000 clones, 80% to 95% recorded once. Study-level points and caveats: Two doses of AZD1222 preceded a rise in Spike-specific TCR breadth and depth. Mostly white British, mostly female donors; authors suggested clonal diversity may be underestimated. Only a handful of AZD1222 recipients, six or seven in all, had baseline seropositivity.

With 1 base removed from V and 1 base from J, the gap between germline ends came to 11 bases. Germline CDR1 is SGHRS and CDR2 is YFSETQ. The CDR3 is 15 residues long. The sample was peripheral blood, taken on day 0 of AZD1222 vaccination. This sequence originates from an adult in good health. The chain has TRBV5-1 and TRBJ2-5, with D unresolved. CDR3 DNA: TGCGCCAGCAGCTTGACACAGCCTCGCCAAGAGACCCAGTACTTC. Its translation: CASSLTQPRQETQYF.